The entry below describes one TCR beta chain. The antigen it binds to is not known. This may arise from a read error, as a much more abundant clone is one base away. The sample belongs to a study of T cells in Graves' hyperthyroidism and ophthalmopathy (dated by TCRdb to between 2018 and 2021). Notes on the research overall: To identify TCR V-J signatures that set the groups apart, the researchers used a discovery cohort of roughly 100 patients, made up of around 42 with Graves' ophthalmopathy and 57 with stable Graves' hyperthyroidism. TCR Vbeta CDR3 sequencing of roughly 140 peripheral blood samples (under 45 ophthalmopathy, 75 hyperthyroidism and around 17 progressor patients) is reported in the paper. After blood sampling, hyperthyroidism patients were treated with methimazole at a starting dose of 30 mg daily, and ophthalmopathy patients were treated with high-dose intravenous methylprednisolone. In about 6 Graves' hyperthyroidism patients, the study also compared T-cell repertoires from thyroid tissue with T-cell repertoires from blood. The roughly 91 discovery patients were randomly divided into training and test sets at a 7:3 ratio. Whether ophthalmopathy could be predicted prospectively was tested in an independent validation cohort made up of about 20 hyperthyroidism patients plus 17 patients who later progressed to ophthalmopathy. General findings and caveats noted by the study authors: In cross-validation, a model built on a 13 V-J signature told ophthalmopathy apart from stable hyperthyroidism with under 90% sensitivity and roughly 81% specificity, and in testing the same model reached 80%/75%. Most expanded thyroid clonotypes (frequency above 0.001) were also found in blood, which suggests that blood repertoires may mirror thyroid immune responses. Sample size was not statistically predetermined, and blinding of investigators to group allocation was not performed. In validation, the model predicted progression to ophthalmopathy a median of around 6.5 months before onset, with approximately 68% sensitivity and roughly 77% specificity.

Counted from cysteine to phenylalanine, this CDR3 has 14 amino acids. The retained sequence is limited to the CDR3, 42 bases, with the frame set at the first base. For CDR1 and CDR2, the germline V gene lists SGDLS and YYNGEE. Exclusion was applied to patients with uncontrolled infections, other autoimmune diseases, pregnancy or lactation. Clinical symptoms, serum thyroxine and TRAb, thyroid ultrasound, and orbital computed tomography formed the basis for the diagnoses. Trizol reagent was used to extract total RNA, and RNA quality was then checked on an Agilent 2100 Bioanalyzer. The TCR beta CDR3 regions were amplified from the RNA transcripts. A first-round RT-PCR of the TCR CDR3 used the HTBI primer set with the Qiagen OneStep RT-PCR kit. Libraries were constructed in a second round of multiplex PCR, after which size selection and purification were performed. Libraries were sequenced paired-end with 100 bp reads on an Illumina HiSeq2000. The authors processed their data as follows. SOAPnuke was used to process the raw data, removing reads that contained adapters or uncalled bases, had a mean Phred below 15, or lacked an exact match to the constant primer or identifier. COPE v1.2.5 was used to merge the high-quality paired reads, and each unique nucleotide sequence was defined as a clonotype. MiTCR v1.1 was used to align clonotypes to the IMGT TRBV, TRBD and TRBJ reference segments. Only V-J combinations with frequency above 0.0001, covering about 99% of repertoires, were analysed. A TCS score was defined as the ratio of F50 (clonal expansion) to E x V (chaos), with BLOSUM62-based TCRdist applied between CDR3 peptides within each V-J. Welch's t-statistics and random forest reduced fewer than 550 V-J features to roughly 13, which were used in a naive Bayes classifier (R e1071). The similarity between thyroid and blood repertoires was quantified using the Morisita-Horn index. Starting from the raw public reads, TCRdb applied fastp trimming at Q25, assembled clones with MiXCR and retained in-frame beta chains. Identical CDR3 proteins give one entry, which carries the most common genes and DNA. These V and J calls are TCRdb output, not the study's own analysis. Within this sample are more than 550,000 distinct CDR3 sequences, with just under 45% of them counted one time only. The leading ten clones occupy 6.5% to 9% of the sample.

The rearranged segments are TRBV9 and TRBJ1-5; the D gene is perhaps TRBD1, on 5 matching bases. This clonotype was sampled from an adult man with Graves' disease, either hyperthyroidism or ophthalmopathy (not recorded which). Sequencing was carried out using peripheral blood or thyroid tissue (not recorded which). The CDR3 region has the sequence CAGSAQGHNQPQHF. The sequenced DNA is TGTGCCGGCAGCGCCCAGGGCCACAATCAGCCCCAGCATTTT.